One T cell receptor beta chain is described in this entry. The source of the sample is a study of T-cell memory formation after mild COVID-19. Trimming removed 3 bases at V and 2 bases at J, with 14 bases between. Per germline, CDR1 MGHRA and CDR2 YSYEKL. The CDR3 has 16 residues. In TCRdb, the 5' RACE reads were re-called with MiXCR into one record per CDR3 protein. The data contain a few hundred thousand distinct CDR3 sequences, less than 25% of them singletons. J is TRBJ1-5 and V is TRBV4-1; D is possibly TRBD1 (5 bases). The material sequenced was PBMCs or a T cell subset sorted from them (not recorded which). The origin of this receptor is a man between 18 and 35 years old who had mild COVID-19 (a few samples of this study predate the infection). Cell type and time point are not known. CDR3 residues: CASSHVSGGGNQPQHF. The CDR3 DNA is TGCGCCAGCAGCCATGTTAGCGGGGGAGGCAATCAGCCCCAGCATTTT.